What follows are 25 T cell receptor beta chains derived from one specimen sequenced in a study of resident and recirculating memory T cells in vitiligo. Some clones are missing from TCRdb's copy, which holds only in-frame ones; the method was immunoSEQ multiplex PCR. Of some 70,000 clones listed, approximately 90% are singletons. Sequenced sample: blood. The origin of the receptors is a male donor with vitiligo.

V is TRBV20-1 and J is TRBJ2-7, with 7 positions matching TRBD1. CDR1 DFQATT and CDR2 SNEGSKA come from the germline V gene (reference sequence). The CDR3 is made up of 10 amino acids. V gave up 0 bases and J gave up 12 bases; unmatched junction bases: 2. The CDR3 here is CSAREDRVYF. DNA of the CDR3: TGCAGTGCTAGAGAAGACAGGGTGTACTTC.

This chain connects TRBV7-9 to TRBJ1-4; tentative D call: TRBD1 (5 bases). Germline assignment: CDR1 SEHNR and CDR2 FQNEAQ (reference sequence). The CDR3 runs 15 residues. Trimming removed 1 base at V and 4 bases at J, with 10 bases between. In DNA form, the CDR3 reads TGTGCCAGCAGCTTAGTGACAGATTATAATGAAAAACTGTTTTTT. Amino acid sequence: CASSLVTDYNEKLFF. The whole variable domain, remainder taken from reference TRBV7-9 and TRBJ1-4, is DTGVSQNPRHKITKRGQNVTFRCDPISEHNRLYWYRQTLGQGPEFLTYFQNEAQLEKSRLLSDRFSAERPKGSFSTLEIQRTEQGDSAMYLCASSLVTDYNEKLFFGSGTQLSVL.

The V call is TRBV5-6, the J call TRBJ1-2; 12 bases line up with TRBD1. The CDR3 covers 18 residues. With V trimmed by 3 bases and J by 3 bases, 12 bases remained unmatched. CDR1 is SGHDT and CDR2 is YYEEEE in the germline V gene. The CDR3 here is CASSSGRDRGRGDYGYTF. DNA for the CDR3: TGTGCCAGCAGCTCCGGCCGGGACAGGGGGCGTGGGGACTATGGCTACACCTTC.

The chain has TRBV15 and TRBJ2-2, with D tentatively TRBD2 (5 bases). V lost 5 bases and J lost 5, with 15 bases in between. Germline-derived CDR1 and CDR2 are LNHNV and YYDKDF (reference sequence). CDR3 size: 15 residues. CDR3 DNA: TGTGCCACCAGCGAAGGAGGCAGCTTAACCGGGGAGCTGTTTTTT. Encoded protein: CATSEGGSLTGELFF.

This clone is a singleton in its sample. The chain uses TRBV5-6 and TRBJ2-7, with TRBD1 identical over 7 bases. The junction had 3 bases not matched to a gene; V was cut back by 0 bases and J by 3 bases. Germline V gene sequence: CDR1 SGHDT, CDR2 YYEEEE. The CDR3 length is 14 residues. Written as DNA, the CDR3 is TGTGCCAGCAGCTTGGGAGGGGGCGTCTACGAGCAGTACTTC. Amino acids: CASSLGGGVYEQYF. The full variable domain, rest sourced from reference TRBV5-6 and TRBJ2-7, is DAGVTQSPTHLIKTRGQQVTLRCSPKSGHDTVSWYQQALGQGPQFIFQYYEEEERQRGNFPDRFSGHQFPNYSSELNVNALLLGDSALYLCASSLGGGVYEQYFGPGTRLTVT.

The chain combines TRBV29-1 with TRBJ1-2, with D tentatively TRBD1 (5 bases). CDR1 SQVTM and CDR2 ANQGSEA come from the germline V gene. The CDR3 spans 12 residues. V was clipped by 8 bases and J by 7 bases, with 17 bases between them. The CDR3 DNA reads as TGCAGCATAGGAGAACAGGACGCTGGCTACACCTTC. It encodes CSIGEQDAGYTF.

The V call is TRBV5-6, the J call TRBJ2-2, with 8 bases identical to TRBD1. Germline lookup yields CDR1 SGHDT and CDR2 YYEEEE. With V trimmed by 2 bases and J by 5 bases, 2 bases remained unmatched. The CDR3 has 14 residues. The CDR3 protein is CASSFYRGTGELFF. The CDR3 nucleotides read TGTGCCAGCAGCTTTTACAGGGGGACCGGGGAGCTGTTTTTT.

The chain has TRBV2 and TRBJ2-5, with 8 bases fitting TRBD2. This CDR3 has 15 residues. CDR1 is SNHLY, CDR2 FYNNEI, per germline. V shed 4 bases and J 0 bases; nucleotides not matched to a gene: 4. CDR3 loop: CASSVERGNQETQYF. The DNA for the CDR3 is TGTGCCAGCAGTGTGGAGCGGGGGAACCAAGAGACCCAGTACTTC. Complete variable domain (other parts from reference TRBV2 and TRBJ2-5): EPEVTQTPSHQVTQMGQEVILRCVPISNHLYFYWYRQILGQKVEFLVSFYNNEISEKSEIFDDQFSVERPDGSNFTLKIRSTKLEDSAMYFCASSVERGNQETQYFGPGTRLLVL.

This chain uses TRBV27 with TRBJ2-7, with a possible D match to TRBD2 (5 bases). V lost 4 bases, J lost 6 bases, and 16 bases lay in between. This CDR3 comprises 14 residues. Germline loops: CDR1 MNHEY, CDR2 SMNVEV (reference sequence). The CDR3 coding sequence is TGTGCCAGCAGTTGGGGAGACTCTAAAGGCGAGCAGTACTTC. Translating gives CASSWGDSKGEQYF.

This clone was counted a single time. CDR3 nucleotides: TGTGCCAGCAGTGATCTAGCGGGGGGGTCGATCACAGATACGCAGTATTTT. Translated, it gives CASSDLAGGSITDTQYF. The genes are TRBV6-1 and TRBJ2-3, with TRBD2 matching 12 bases. Trimming at V came to 3 bases and at J to 2 bases, leaving 6 bases not matched to a gene. This CDR3 contains 17 residues. Germline V gene data show CDR1 as MNHNS and CDR2 as SASEGT.

The chain links TRBV5-1 to TRBJ2-5, with TRBD1 matching over 7 bases. This CDR3 region has 13 residues. Trimming cost V 6 bases and J 1 base; bases outside gene matches: 3. Germline V gene data show CDR1 as SGHRS and CDR2 as YFSETQ. Written as DNA, the CDR3 is TGCGCCAGCAAGACAGGGTTCCAAGAGACCCAGTACTTC. Its translation: CASKTGFQETQYF.

Only a few counts were recorded for this clone. The chain has TRBV5-4 and TRBJ2-2, with D possibly matching TRBD1 (6 bases). The CDR3 is 16 residues long. The germline gives CDR1 SGHNT, CDR2 YYREEE (reference sequence). Trimming left V 4 bases short and J 0 bases short, with 13 bases between. The DNA of the CDR3 is TGTGCCAGCAGCATAAACGGACAGACGAACACCGGGGAGCTGTTTTTT. Its protein is CASSINGQTNTGELFF. Drawing the rest from reference TRBV5-4 and TRBJ2-2, the complete variable domain is ETGVTQSPTHLIKTRGQQVTLRCSSQSGHNTVSWYQQALGQGPQFIFQYYREEENGRGNFPPRFSGLQFPNYSSELNVNALELDDSALYLCASSINGQTNTGELFFGEGSRLTVL.

The gene calls are TRBV27 and TRBJ1-5; the match to TRBD1 covers 10 bases. The CDR3 consists of 16 residues. Germline-derived CDR1 and CDR2 are MNHEY and SMNVEV (reference sequence). Trimming removed 5 bases from V and 1 base from J; junction bases left unmatched: 5. CDR3 amino acids: CASSPRDRGSNQPQHF. The CDR3, as DNA: TGTGCCAGCAGTCCCCGGGACAGGGGAAGCAATCAGCCCCAGCATTTT.

The chain is built from TRBV5-1 and TRBJ1-2, with a weak D call TRBD1 (5 bases). Germline CDR1 SGHRS, CDR2 YFSETQ. The length of the CDR3 is 15 residues. The V end was cut by 0 bases, the J end by 2 bases, with 11 bases between. The CDR3 spells CASSLEGRVNYGYTF. In nucleotides, the CDR3 is TGCGCCAGCAGCTTGGAAGGCAGGGTGAACTATGGCTACACCTTC.

The gene calls are TRBV6-1 and TRBJ2-7; maybe TRBD1 (6 bases). The length of the CDR3 is 14 residues. Germline values: CDR1 MNHNS, CDR2 SASEGT. Trimming stripped 4 bases from V and 3 bases from J, with 13 bases between. The CDR3 DNA reads as TGTGCCAGCAGTGCCAGGGGCAACCTCTACGAGCAGTACTTC. Its translation: CASSARGNLYEQYF.

The chain couples TRBV4-2 to TRBJ2-1, with 7 positions matching TRBD2. The CDR3 loop spans 17 amino acids. Germline V CDR1 and CDR2: LGHNA, YNFKEQ. After removal of 0 bases from V and 4 bases from J, the junction contained 9 bases not matched to a gene. The CDR3 region is CASSQDRAGKKYNEQFF. The CDR3 DNA follows: TGTGCCAGCAGCCAAGATCGAGCGGGGAAAAAATACAATGAGCAGTTCTTC.

The gene calls are TRBV18 and TRBJ2-2, with 9 positions matching TRBD1. Germline V gene lookup returns CDR1 KGHSH and CDR2 LQKENI. The CDR3 totals 15 residues. With V trimmed by 3 bases and J by 6 bases, 5 bases remained unmatched. The CDR3 reads CASSPGQGVSGELFF. DNA of the CDR3: TGTGCCAGCTCACCGGGACAGGGCGTGTCCGGGGAGCTGTTTTTT.

This rearrangement joins TRBV6-5 to TRBJ1-3; 9 nucleotides line up with TRBD1. CDR1 and CDR2 from the germline V gene are MNHEY and SVGAGI. Trimming at V came to 5 bases and at J to 0 bases, leaving 2 bases not matched to a gene. The CDR3 totals 15 residues. The CDR3 DNA follows: TGTGCCAGCAGTCCGGACAGGGGCTCTGGAAACACCATATATTTT. Translated, it gives CASSPDRGSGNTIYF.

The chain has TRBV4-2 and TRBJ1-6; possibly TRBD1 for D (6 bases). CDR1 and CDR2 from the germline V gene are LGHNA and YNFKEQ. This CDR3 has 19 residues. The V end lost 2 bases, the J end lost 0 bases, and 17 bases lay between the germline ends. CDR3 nucleotide sequence: TGTGCCAGCAGCCAAAGTGAGGGACACCTAGTCTCCTATAATTCACCCCTCCACTTT. It is translated as CASSQSEGHLVSYNSPLHF.

The rearrangement links TRBV19 to TRBJ2-7; 8 nucleotides match TRBD2. Losses at the gene ends were 7 bases for V and 0 bases for J; bases not matched to a gene: 11. CDR1 and CDR2 from the germline V gene are LNHDA and SQIVND (reference sequence). The CDR3 spans 16 residues. The CDR3 nucleotides read TGTGCCAGTACCAAAGCAGCGGGAGTTCCCTCCTACGAGCAGTACTTC. Encoded protein: CASTKAAGVPSYEQYF. The entire variable domain, with the rest obtained from reference TRBV19 and TRBJ2-7, is as follows: DGGITQSPKYLFRKEGQNVTLSCEQNLNHDAMYWYRQDPGQGLRLIYYSQIVNDFQKGDIAEGYSVSREKKESFPLTVTSAQKNPTAFYLCASTKAAGVPSYEQYFGPGTRLTVT.

The CDR3 sequence: CASRRTSGGAYEQYF. In DNA form, the CDR3 reads TGTGCCAGCAGGCGTACTAGCGGGGGAGCCTACGAGCAGTACTTC. The genes are TRBV6-6 and TRBJ2-7; 11 bases match TRBD2. V was pared by 6 bases and J by 2 bases, with 6 bases of the junction left unmatched. The V gene's germline CDR1 is MNHNY and CDR2 SVGAGI (reference sequence). There are 15 residues in the CDR3.

The genes are TRBV27 and TRBJ2-5; D is unclear. Germline V gives CDR1 MNHEY, CDR2 SMNVEV (reference sequence). Between the trimmed V and J ends, which lost 2 bases and 3 bases, there was a span of 7 bases. There are 13 residues in the CDR3. DNA for the CDR3: TGTGCCAGCAGTTTACAGGCAGAAGAGACCCAGTACTTC. This sequence encodes CASSLQAEETQYF.

V is TRBV28 and J is TRBJ1-3, with 7 bases fitting TRBD1. V trimming: 2 bases; J trimming: 2 bases; junction bases outside the gene matches: 9. The V gene's germline CDR1 is MDHEN and CDR2 SYDVKM. The CDR3 is 17 residues long. The chain's CDR3 is CASSLTGATFTGNTIYF. The CDR3 coding sequence is TGTGCCAGCAGTTTAACAGGGGCGACATTTACTGGAAACACCATATATTTT.

The CDR3 sequence is CASSEARGGRGGWPQHF. CDR3 in DNA: TGTGCCAGCAGTGAAGCGCGAGGGGGCAGGGGCGGTTGGCCCCAGCATTTT. The chain links TRBV2 to TRBJ1-5; 7 bases line up with TRBD1. The CDR3 covers 17 residues. After removal of 0 bases from V and 9 bases from J, the junction contained 14 bases not matched to a gene. Germline V gene lookup returns CDR1 SNHLY and CDR2 FYNNEI.

This chain joins TRBV7-2 and TRBJ2-5, with 8 nucleotides matching TRBD2. V lost 2 bases to trimming and J lost 4 bases; unmatched junction nucleotides: 3. The CDR3 has 14 amino acids. Germline CDR1 and CDR2: SGHTA and FQGNSA. CDR3 amino acids: CASSLLGGGETQYF. Written as DNA, the CDR3 is TGTGCCAGCAGCTTACTCGGGGGGGGAGAGACCCAGTACTTC.